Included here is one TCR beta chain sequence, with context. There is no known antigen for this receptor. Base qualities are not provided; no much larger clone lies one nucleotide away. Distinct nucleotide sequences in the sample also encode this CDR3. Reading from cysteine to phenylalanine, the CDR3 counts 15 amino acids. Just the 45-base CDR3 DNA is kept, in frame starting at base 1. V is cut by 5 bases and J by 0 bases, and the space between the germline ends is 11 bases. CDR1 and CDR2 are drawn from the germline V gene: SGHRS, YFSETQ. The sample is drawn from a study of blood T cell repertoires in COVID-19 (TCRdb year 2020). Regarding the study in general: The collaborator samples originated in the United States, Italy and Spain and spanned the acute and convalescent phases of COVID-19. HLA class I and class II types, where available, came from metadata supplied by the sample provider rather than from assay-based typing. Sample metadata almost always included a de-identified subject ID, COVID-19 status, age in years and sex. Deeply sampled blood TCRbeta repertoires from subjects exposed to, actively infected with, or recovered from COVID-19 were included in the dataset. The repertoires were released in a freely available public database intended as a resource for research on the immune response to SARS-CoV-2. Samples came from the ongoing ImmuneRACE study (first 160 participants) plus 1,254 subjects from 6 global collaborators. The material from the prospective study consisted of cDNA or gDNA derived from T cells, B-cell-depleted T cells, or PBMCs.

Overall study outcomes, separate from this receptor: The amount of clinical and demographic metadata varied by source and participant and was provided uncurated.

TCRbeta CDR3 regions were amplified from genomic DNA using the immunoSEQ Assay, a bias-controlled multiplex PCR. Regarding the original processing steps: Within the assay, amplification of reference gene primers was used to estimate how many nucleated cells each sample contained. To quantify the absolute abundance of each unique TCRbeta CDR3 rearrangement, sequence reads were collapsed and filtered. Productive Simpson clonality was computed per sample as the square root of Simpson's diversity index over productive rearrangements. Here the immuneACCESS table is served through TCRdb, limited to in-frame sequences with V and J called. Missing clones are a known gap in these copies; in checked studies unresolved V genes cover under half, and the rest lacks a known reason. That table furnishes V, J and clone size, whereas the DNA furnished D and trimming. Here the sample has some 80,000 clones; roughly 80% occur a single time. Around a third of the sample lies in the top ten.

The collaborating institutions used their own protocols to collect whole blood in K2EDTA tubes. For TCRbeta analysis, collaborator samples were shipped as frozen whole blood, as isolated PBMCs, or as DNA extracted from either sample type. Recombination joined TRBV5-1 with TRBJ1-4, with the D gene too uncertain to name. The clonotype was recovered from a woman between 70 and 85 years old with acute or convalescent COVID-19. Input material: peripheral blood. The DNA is TGCGCCAGCAGGGAAACAGTCGCAACTAATGAAAAACTGTTTTTT. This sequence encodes CASRETVATNEKLFF.